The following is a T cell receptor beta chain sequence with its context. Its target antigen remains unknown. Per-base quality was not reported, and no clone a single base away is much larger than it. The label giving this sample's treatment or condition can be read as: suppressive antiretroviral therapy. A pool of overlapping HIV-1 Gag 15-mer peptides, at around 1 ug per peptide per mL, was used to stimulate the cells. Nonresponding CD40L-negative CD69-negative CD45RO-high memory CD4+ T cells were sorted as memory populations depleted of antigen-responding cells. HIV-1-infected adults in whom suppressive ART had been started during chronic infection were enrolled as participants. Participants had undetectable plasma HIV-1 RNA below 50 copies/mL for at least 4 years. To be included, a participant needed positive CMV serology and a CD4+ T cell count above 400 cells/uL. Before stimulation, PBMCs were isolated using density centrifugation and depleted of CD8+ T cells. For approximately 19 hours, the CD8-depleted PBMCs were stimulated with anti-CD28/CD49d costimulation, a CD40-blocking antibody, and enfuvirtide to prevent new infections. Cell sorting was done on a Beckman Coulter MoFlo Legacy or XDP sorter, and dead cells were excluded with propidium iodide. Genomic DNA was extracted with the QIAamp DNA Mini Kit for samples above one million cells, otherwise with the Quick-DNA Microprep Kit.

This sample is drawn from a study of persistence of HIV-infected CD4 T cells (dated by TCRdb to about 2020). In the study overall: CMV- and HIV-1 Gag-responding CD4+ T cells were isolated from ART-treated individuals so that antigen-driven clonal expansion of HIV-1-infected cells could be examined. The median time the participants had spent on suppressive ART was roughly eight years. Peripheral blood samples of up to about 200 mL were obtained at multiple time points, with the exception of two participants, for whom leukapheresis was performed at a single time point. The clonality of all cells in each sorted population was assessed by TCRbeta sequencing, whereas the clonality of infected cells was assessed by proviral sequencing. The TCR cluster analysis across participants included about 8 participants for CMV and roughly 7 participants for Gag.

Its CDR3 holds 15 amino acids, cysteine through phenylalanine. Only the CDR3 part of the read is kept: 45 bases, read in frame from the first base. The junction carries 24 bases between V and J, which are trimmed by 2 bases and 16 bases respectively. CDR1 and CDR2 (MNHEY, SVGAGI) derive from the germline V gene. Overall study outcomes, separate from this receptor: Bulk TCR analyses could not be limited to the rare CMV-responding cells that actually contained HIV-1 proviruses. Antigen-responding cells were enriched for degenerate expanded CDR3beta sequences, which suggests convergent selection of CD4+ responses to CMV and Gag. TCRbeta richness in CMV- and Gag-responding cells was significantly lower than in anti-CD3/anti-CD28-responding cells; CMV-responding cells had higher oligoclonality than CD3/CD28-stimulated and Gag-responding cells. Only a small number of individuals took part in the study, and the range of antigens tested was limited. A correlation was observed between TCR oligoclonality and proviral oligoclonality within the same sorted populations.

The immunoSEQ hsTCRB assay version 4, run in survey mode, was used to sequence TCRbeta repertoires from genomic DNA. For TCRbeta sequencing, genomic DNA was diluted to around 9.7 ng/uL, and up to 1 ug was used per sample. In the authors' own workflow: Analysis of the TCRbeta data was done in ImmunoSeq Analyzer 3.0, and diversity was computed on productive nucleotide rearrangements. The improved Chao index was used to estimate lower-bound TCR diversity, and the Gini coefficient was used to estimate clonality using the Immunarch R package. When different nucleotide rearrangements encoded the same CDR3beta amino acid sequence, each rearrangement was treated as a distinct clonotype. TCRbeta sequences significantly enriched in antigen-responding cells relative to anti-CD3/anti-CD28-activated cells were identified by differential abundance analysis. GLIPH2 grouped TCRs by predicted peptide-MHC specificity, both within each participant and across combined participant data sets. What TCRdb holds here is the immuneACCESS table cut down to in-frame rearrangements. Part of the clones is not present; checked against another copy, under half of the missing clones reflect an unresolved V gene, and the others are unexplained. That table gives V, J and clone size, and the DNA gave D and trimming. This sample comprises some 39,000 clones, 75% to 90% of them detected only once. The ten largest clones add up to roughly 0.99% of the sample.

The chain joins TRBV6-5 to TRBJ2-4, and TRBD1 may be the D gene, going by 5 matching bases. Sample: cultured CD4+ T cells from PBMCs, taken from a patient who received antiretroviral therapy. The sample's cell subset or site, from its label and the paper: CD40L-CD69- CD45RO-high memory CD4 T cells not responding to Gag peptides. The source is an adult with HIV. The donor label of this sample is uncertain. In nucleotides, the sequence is TGTGCCAGCAGTTACGCCCCAGTCCAAGGGCAGGGCTTCTACTTC. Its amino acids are CASSYAPVQGQGFYF.